These T cell receptor beta chains were read from a single sample in a study of T-cell memory formation after mild COVID-19. A single record per CDR3 protein comes from TCRdb applying MiXCR to the 5' RACE reads. This sample has a few hundred thousand distinct CDR3 sequences; around an eighth occur once, and the top ten carry under 25%. The sample was PBMCs or a T cell subset sorted from them (not recorded which). These receptors all come from a man between 18 and 35 years old who had mild COVID-19 (a few samples of this study predate the infection). Cell type and time point are not known. Both conserved end residues are part of each CDR3. D genes are given only for firm matches. Clone size is shown for a subset of rows, as once, few, many or a class of expanded clone.

d_gene: NA
abundance: NA
v_gene: TRBV6-2/TRBV6-3
j_gene: TRBJ2-5
CDR3nt: TGTGCCAGCAGTTCCTCCGAGGTACAAGAGACCCAGTACTTC
CDR3aa: CASSSSEVQETQYF

d_gene: TRBD2
abundance: NA
v_gene: TRBV3-1
j_gene: TRBJ2-5
CDR3nt: TGTGCCAGCAGCCAGATGAGCGGGAGAGGGGAGACCCAGTACTTC
CDR3aa: CASSQMSGRGETQYF

d_gene: NA
abundance: few
v_gene: TRBV6-5
j_gene: TRBJ1-6
CDR3nt: TGTGCCAGCAGTTACAGGGTCCATAATTCACCCCTCCACTTT
CDR3aa: CASSYRVHNSPLHF

d_gene: NA
abundance: NA
v_gene: TRBV4-1
j_gene: TRBJ1-4
CDR3nt: TGCGCCAGCTTAGCCTTCGGCAATGAAAAACTGTTTTTT
CDR3aa: CASLAFGNEKLFF

d_gene: NA
abundance: NA
v_gene: TRBV27
j_gene: TRBJ2-2
CDR3nt: TGTGCCAGCACCACGGGGGGGACAGGGATCACCGGGGAGCTGTTTTTT
CDR3aa: CASTTGGTGITGELFF

d_gene: TRBD2
abundance: NA
v_gene: TRBV7-2
j_gene: TRBJ2-3
CDR3nt: TGTGCCAGCAGCTTAGCTAGGCGGGGGGAGAACACAGATACGCAGTATTTT
CDR3aa: CASSLARRGENTDTQYF

d_gene: NA
abundance: many
v_gene: TRBV5-1
j_gene: TRBJ2-1
CDR3nt: TGCGCCAGCAGCTTGGGACAGGACAATGAGCAGTTCTTC
CDR3aa: CASSLGQDNEQFF

d_gene: NA
abundance: few
v_gene: TRBV7-2
j_gene: TRBJ2-3
CDR3nt: TGTGCCAGCAGCCCCCAGGTGGGGGTGACAGATACGCAGTATTTT
CDR3aa: CASSPQVGVTDTQYF

d_gene: TRBD2
abundance: NA
v_gene: TRBV7-8
j_gene: TRBJ2-1
CDR3nt: TGTGCCAGCAGCTTGGACGAACTAGCGGTCGAAGATTTCAATGAGCAGTTCTTC
CDR3aa: CASSLDELAVEDFNEQFF

d_gene: NA
abundance: NA
v_gene: TRBV19
j_gene: TRBJ1-1
CDR3nt: TGTGCCAGTAGTATTCTGAGGCTTAACACTGAAGCTTTCTTT
CDR3aa: CASSILRLNTEAFF

d_gene: NA
abundance: NA
v_gene: TRBV28
j_gene: TRBJ1-1
CDR3nt: TGTGCCAGCAGTTCGCCCGGGACCGAGAACACTGAAGCTTTCTTT
CDR3aa: CASSSPGTENTEAFF

d_gene: NA
abundance: few
v_gene: TRBV4-3
j_gene: TRBJ2-1
CDR3nt: TGCGCCAGCAGCCAGTCCGGGATGGAGGGAAATGAGCAGTTCTTC
CDR3aa: CASSQSGMEGNEQFF

d_gene: TRBD1
abundance: once
v_gene: TRBV20-1
j_gene: TRBJ1-1
CDR3nt: TGCAGTGCTTCTGAGACAGGGTGGGACACTGAAGCTTTCTTT
CDR3aa: CSASETGWDTEAFF

d_gene: NA
abundance: few
v_gene: TRBV6-5
j_gene: TRBJ1-2
CDR3nt: TGTGCCAGCAGCAACAGACCTACTGGTTACACCTTC
CDR3aa: CASSNRPTGYTF

d_gene: TRBD1
abundance: many
v_gene: TRBV7-2
j_gene: TRBJ2-3
CDR3nt: TGTGCCAGCAGCCTAGGGACAGGGAGCACAGATACGCAGTATTTT
CDR3aa: CASSLGTGSTDTQYF

d_gene: NA
abundance: NA
v_gene: TRBV6-4
j_gene: TRBJ2-3
CDR3nt: TGTGCCAGGGCCTCTCGGGAGTTAGATACGCAGTATTTT
CDR3aa: CARASRELDTQYF

d_gene: NA
abundance: few
v_gene: TRBV7-8
j_gene: TRBJ1-4
CDR3nt: TGTGCCAGCAGCTTAGTGACGGCCGAAAAACTGTTTTTT
CDR3aa: CASSLVTAEKLFF

d_gene: NA
abundance: many
v_gene: TRBV6-2/TRBV6-3
j_gene: TRBJ2-3
CDR3nt: TGTGCCAGCAGCCAGACTAGTAATACGCAGTATTTT
CDR3aa: CASSQTSNTQYF

d_gene: NA
abundance: few
v_gene: TRBV6-2/TRBV6-3
j_gene: TRBJ2-2
CDR3nt: TGTGCCAGCAGCCCGCCTTCTGGGCATACCGGGGAGCTGTTTTTT
CDR3aa: CASSPPSGHTGELFF

d_gene: NA
abundance: many
v_gene: TRBV7-2
j_gene: TRBJ2-5
CDR3nt: TGTGCCAGCAGCTCGATACTAGGAGCCGGGACCCAGTACTTC
CDR3aa: CASSSILGAGTQYF

d_gene: NA
abundance: NA
v_gene: TRBV5-1
j_gene: TRBJ2-7
CDR3nt: TGCGCCAGCAGCTCGGGGCAGGGGCTTCGCGAGCAGTACTTC
CDR3aa: CASSSGQGLREQYF

d_gene: NA
abundance: many
v_gene: TRBV5-1
j_gene: TRBJ1-3
CDR3nt: TGCGCCAGCAGCTTGGAAAATTATGCTGGAAACACCATATATTTT
CDR3aa: CASSLENYAGNTIYF

d_gene: NA
abundance: NA
v_gene: TRBV6-5
j_gene: TRBJ1-2
CDR3nt: TGTGCCAGCAGACCCCCCATCGGGGGTGGCTACACCTTC
CDR3aa: CASRPPIGGGYTF

d_gene: NA
abundance: NA
v_gene: TRBV7-9
j_gene: TRBJ2-3
CDR3nt: TGTGCCAGCAGGGGCTACCTAAGCACAGATACGCAGTATTTT
CDR3aa: CASRGYLSTDTQYF

d_gene: NA
abundance: NA
v_gene: TRBV7-6
j_gene: TRBJ2-1
CDR3nt: TGTGCCAGCAGCTTAGAACTGAGCTCAGATCCGTTCTTC
CDR3aa: CASSLELSSDPFF

d_gene: TRBD2
abundance: few
v_gene: TRBV7-2
j_gene: TRBJ2-1
CDR3nt: TGTGCCAGCAGCTCGCCGACTAGCGGGGCTTACAATGAGCAGTTCTTC
CDR3aa: CASSSPTSGAYNEQFF

d_gene: TRBD1
abundance: few
v_gene: TRBV2
j_gene: TRBJ2-3
CDR3nt: TGTGCCAGCAGTGTACGGACAGGGGGCGGAGATACGCAGTATTTT
CDR3aa: CASSVRTGGGDTQYF

d_gene: TRBD1
abundance: many
v_gene: TRBV7-9
j_gene: TRBJ2-2
CDR3nt: TGTGCCAGCAGCTTAGACTGGGGTCGACAGGGCGGCACCGGGGAGCTGTTTTTT
CDR3aa: CASSLDWGRQGGTGELFF

d_gene: NA
abundance: few
v_gene: TRBV3-1
j_gene: TRBJ1-1
CDR3nt: TGTGCCAGCAGCCAAGAGGCGACCCCGAACACTGAAGCTTTCTTT
CDR3aa: CASSQEATPNTEAFF

d_gene: NA
abundance: few
v_gene: TRBV20-1
j_gene: TRBJ2-1
CDR3nt: TGCAGTGCTCCGGTGGTTAATGAGCAGTTCTTC
CDR3aa: CSAPVVNEQFF

d_gene: NA
abundance: few
v_gene: TRBV6-4
j_gene: TRBJ2-3
CDR3nt: TGTGCCAGTTCTCGAGGGGAGACCACAGATACGCAGTATTTT
CDR3aa: CASSRGETTDTQYF

d_gene: NA
abundance: NA
v_gene: TRBV5-1
j_gene: TRBJ1-1
CDR3nt: TGCGCCAGCAGCTTGGAACAGGGTACGGCCGCTTTCTTT
CDR3aa: CASSLEQGTAAFF

d_gene: NA
abundance: few
v_gene: TRBV6-2/TRBV6-3
j_gene: TRBJ2-4
CDR3nt: TGTGCCAGCACCTCCCTGGAGGGCTGGGGCGCCAAAAACATTCAGTACTTC
CDR3aa: CASTSLEGWGAKNIQYF

d_gene: NA
abundance: few
v_gene: TRBV7-2
j_gene: TRBJ1-4
CDR3nt: TGTGCCAGCAGCCGCCGGGTCTATAATGAAAAACTGTTTTTT
CDR3aa: CASSRRVYNEKLFF

d_gene: NA
abundance: few
v_gene: TRBV18
j_gene: TRBJ1-1
CDR3nt: TGTGCCAGCTCACCTTCCGAGGGGGGGAACACTGAAGCTTTCTTT
CDR3aa: CASSPSEGGNTEAFF

d_gene: NA
abundance: few
v_gene: TRBV15
j_gene: TRBJ1-1
CDR3nt: TGTGCCACCAGCGGGGCCGGGGGCACTGAAGCTTTCTTT
CDR3aa: CATSGAGGTEAFF

d_gene: NA
abundance: NA
v_gene: TRBV5-1
j_gene: TRBJ2-3
CDR3nt: TGCGCCAGCAGCTTGGTGGTCAGGGCGGCAGATACGCAGTATTTT
CDR3aa: CASSLVVRAADTQYF

d_gene: NA
abundance: few
v_gene: TRBV20-1
j_gene: TRBJ2-7
CDR3nt: TGCAGTGCTAGTCGGACGGGGACCTACGAGCAGTACTTC
CDR3aa: CSASRTGTYEQYF

d_gene: NA
abundance: few
v_gene: TRBV7-3
j_gene: TRBJ1-1
CDR3nt: TGTGCCAGCAGCGCATCGTCATTACCCACTGAAGCTTTCTTT
CDR3aa: CASSASSLPTEAFF

d_gene: NA
abundance: NA
v_gene: TRBV28
j_gene: TRBJ2-7
CDR3nt: TGTGCCAGCAGTGTACCAGGGACCCTAACCTACGAGCAGTACTTC
CDR3aa: CASSVPGTLTYEQYF

d_gene: NA
abundance: many
v_gene: TRBV27
j_gene: TRBJ1-2
CDR3nt: TGTGCCAGCAGTTCCCAGGGGATAGGTCAGGGCTACACCTTC
CDR3aa: CASSSQGIGQGYTF

d_gene: TRBD2
abundance: NA
v_gene: TRBV9
j_gene: TRBJ2-3
CDR3nt: TGTGCCAGCAGCGTAAGGACTAGCGGGGGGGGTACGCAGTATTTT
CDR3aa: CASSVRTSGGGTQYF

d_gene: NA
abundance: few
v_gene: TRBV7-3
j_gene: TRBJ1-2
CDR3nt: TGTGCCAGCAGCCCAACGGACGGGACCTATGGCTACACCTTC
CDR3aa: CASSPTDGTYGYTF

d_gene: TRBD2
abundance: NA
v_gene: TRBV20-1
j_gene: TRBJ2-7
CDR3nt: TGCAGTGCTGGACTAGCGGGGTTCTACGAGCAGTACTTC
CDR3aa: CSAGLAGFYEQYF

d_gene: TRBD2
abundance: few
v_gene: TRBV6-2/TRBV6-3
j_gene: TRBJ2-3
CDR3nt: TGTGCCAGCACATACCGCCCAGCGGGGGGCTTGACAGATACGCAGTATTTT
CDR3aa: CASTYRPAGGLTDTQYF

d_gene: NA
abundance: few
v_gene: TRBV6-2/TRBV6-3
j_gene: TRBJ2-1
CDR3nt: TGTGCCAGCATTCTGAGGGGGGGGCGCAATGAGCAGTTCTTC
CDR3aa: CASILRGGRNEQFF

d_gene: NA
abundance: NA
v_gene: TRBV20-1
j_gene: TRBJ1-1
CDR3nt: TGCAGTGCTAGAGTCCCAGGGGTCATGAACACTGAAGCTTTCTTT
CDR3aa: CSARVPGVMNTEAFF

d_gene: NA
abundance: NA
v_gene: TRBV20-1
j_gene: TRBJ2-5
CDR3nt: TGCAGTGCTAATTCTCCGGGACTAGCAGGGGGCAGGACCCAGTACTTC
CDR3aa: CSANSPGLAGGRTQYF

d_gene: NA
abundance: few
v_gene: TRBV28
j_gene: TRBJ1-1
CDR3nt: TGTGCCAGCAGGATGCCGGGTTTTGCCACTGAAGCTTTCTTT
CDR3aa: CASRMPGFATEAFF

d_gene: TRBD1
abundance: NA
v_gene: TRBV12-3/TRBV12-4
j_gene: TRBJ2-2
CDR3nt: TGTGCCAGCAGTTCCAGGGGGCTGGCCGGGGAGCTGTTTTTT
CDR3aa: CASSSRGLAGELFF